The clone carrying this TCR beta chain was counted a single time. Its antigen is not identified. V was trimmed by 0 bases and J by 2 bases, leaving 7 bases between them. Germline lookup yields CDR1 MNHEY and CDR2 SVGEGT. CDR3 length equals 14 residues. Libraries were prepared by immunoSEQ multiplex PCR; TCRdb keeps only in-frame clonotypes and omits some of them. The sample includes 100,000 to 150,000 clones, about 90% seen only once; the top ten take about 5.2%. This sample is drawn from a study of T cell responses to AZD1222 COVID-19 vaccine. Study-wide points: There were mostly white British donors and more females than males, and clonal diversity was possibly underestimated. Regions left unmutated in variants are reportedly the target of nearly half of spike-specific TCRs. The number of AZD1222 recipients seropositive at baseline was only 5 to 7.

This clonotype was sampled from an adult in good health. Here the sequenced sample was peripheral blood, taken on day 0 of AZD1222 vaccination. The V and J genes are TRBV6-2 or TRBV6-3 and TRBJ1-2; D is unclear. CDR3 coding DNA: TGTGCCAGCAGTTACTCAACAGTGAACTATGGCTACACCTTC. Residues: CASSYSTVNYGYTF.